One sample yielded the 32 T cell receptor beta chains listed below, sequenced in a study of blood T cell repertoires in COVID-19. Libraries were prepared by immunoSEQ multiplex PCR; TCRdb keeps only in-frame clonotypes and omits some of them. The sample records some 78,000 clones, 75% to 90% being singletons. Sequenced: peripheral blood. The receptors derive from a man over 45 with active or convalescent COVID-19.

The chain carries TRBV11-3 and TRBJ2-1; D uncertain. V lost 5 bases to trimming and J lost 8 bases, with 7 bases between them. Per germline, CDR1 SGHNT and CDR2 YENEEA. This CDR3 has 11 amino acids. This CDR3 is CASSRSDEQFF. CDR3 DNA sequence: TGTGCCAGCAGCCGGAGCGATGAGCAGTTCTTC.

This chain joins TRBV11-3 and TRBJ2-5; D is uncertain. Germline V gene lookup returns CDR1 SGHNT and CDR2 YENEEA. Trimming took off 0 bases at V and 2 bases at J, with 10 bases between the two ends. This CDR3 region has 15 residues. The CDR3 here is CASSLDFGSQETQYF. The CDR3 region has the DNA TGTGCCAGCAGCTTAGATTTCGGTAGTCAAGAGACCCAGTACTTC.

V and J are TRBV19 and TRBJ2-7; TRBD1 matches 7 bases. In germline, CDR1 is LNHDA, CDR2 SQIVND (reference sequence). CDR3 length: 15 amino acids. The V segment lost 4 bases and the J segment 6 bases; nucleotides outside the gene matches: 12. The DNA of the CDR3 is TGTGCCAGTAGTAACACGAAGACAGGGATAAGCGAGCAGTACTTC. Protein sequence: CASSNTKTGISEQYF.

The chain joins TRBV30 to TRBJ2-3; D unclear. The CDR3 is 12 amino acids. Trimming stripped 5 bases from V and 2 bases from J, with 8 bases between. Germline V lookup: CDR1 GTSNPN, CDR2 SVGIG (reference sequence). The CDR3 spells CAWDGLTDTQYF. The CDR3 bases are TGTGCCTGGGATGGGCTCACAGATACGCAGTATTTT.

The chain links TRBV6-2 or TRBV6-3 to TRBJ2-2; 7 bases agree with TRBD2. The CDR3 is 17 amino acids. Germline lookup yields CDR1 MNHEY and CDR2 SVGEGT. V shed 1 base, J shed 0 bases, and the junction held 5 bases outside the gene matches. CDR3 sequence reads: CASSYLRGGANTGELFF. The CDR3 DNA reads TGTGCCAGCAGTTACTTACGCGGGGGAGCGAACACCGGGGAGCTGTTTTTT.

This clone was counted a few times. The gene calls are TRBV3-1 (or the pseudogene TRBV3-2) and TRBJ1-2; 9 nucleotides agree with TRBD1. The V and J ends lost 6 bases and 7 bases, in that order; junction bases with no gene match: 6. This CDR3 contains 13 residues. In germline, CDR1 is LGHDT, CDR2 YNNKEL (reference sequence). As DNA, the CDR3 is TGTGCCAGCAGACTCGGACAGGGGTTTGGCTACACCTTC. Amino acids: CASRLGQGFGYTF.

This clone was seen only once. The chain uses TRBV19 and TRBJ2-2; a possible D gene is TRBD2 (6 bases). CDR1 LNHDA and CDR2 SQIVND come from the germline V gene (reference sequence). This CDR3 has 14 residues. V was trimmed by 1 base and J by 4 bases, leaving 7 bases between them. The DNA of the CDR3 is TGTGCCAGTAGTATAGCGGGGGTCACCGGGGAGCTGTTTTTT. It specifies CASSIAGVTGELFF.

This clone has a handful of counts. The rearrangement uses TRBV5-8 and TRBJ2-7; 9 bases line up with TRBD2. The CDR3 totals 15 residues. V lost 0 bases and J lost 3; bases outside the gene matches: 4. Germline loops: CDR1 SGHTS, CDR2 YDEGEE. The CDR3 protein is CASSLASGRIYEQYF. In nucleotides, the CDR3 is TGTGCCAGCAGCTTGGCAAGCGGGAGGATCTACGAGCAGTACTTC.

The table lists this clone with a count of one. The genes are TRBV7-2 and TRBJ2-4; 10 nucleotides match TRBD2. CDR3 length: 16 amino acids. CDR1 is SGHTA and CDR2 is FQGNSA in the germline V gene. The ends lost 5 bases at V and 6 bases at J; junction bases unmatched: 10. The CDR3 is CASSPTSGALGNIQYF. The CDR3 bases are TGTGCCAGCAGCCCTACTAGCGGGGCTCTCGGAAACATTCAGTACTTC. Looking up the rest from reference TRBV7-2 and TRBJ2-4 gives the full variable domain: GAGVSQSPSNKVTEKGKDVELRCDPISGHTALYWYRQSLGQGLEFLIYFQGNSAPDKSGLPSDRFSAERTGGSVSTLTIQRTQQEDSAVYLCASSPTSGALGNIQYFGAGTRLSVL.

The chain employs TRBV7-8 and TRBJ1-5, with 9 bases that match TRBD1. J was trimmed by 3 bases and V by 1 base; bases with no gene match: 4. This CDR3 is built from 16 residues. Germline CDR1 is SGHVS and CDR2 is FQNEAQ. In nucleotides, the CDR3 is TGTGCCAGCAGCTTAGGACAGGGGGGTGACAATCAGCCCCAGCATTTT. It specifies CASSLGQGGDNQPQHF. Variable domain in full (rest from reference TRBV7-8 and TRBJ1-5): GAGVSQSPRYKVAKRGQDVALRCDPISGHVSLFWYQQALGQGPEFLTYFQNEAQLDKSGLPSDRFFAERPEGSVSTLKIQRTQQEDSAVYLCASSLGQGGDNQPQHFGDGTRLSIL.

This chain links TRBV5-8 with TRBJ1-4; possibly TRBD1 for D (5 bases). Trimming removed 2 bases at V and 8 bases at J, with 13 bases between. Germline V gives CDR1 SGHTS, CDR2 YDEGEE. The CDR3 spans 14 residues. DNA for the CDR3: TGTGCCAGCAGCTTCGGACTTGGGGGGGAAAAACTGTTTTTT. This translates into CASSFGLGGEKLFF.

The V and J genes are TRBV20-1 and TRBJ2-3; 7 bases agree with TRBD2. The CDR3 consists of 13 residues. Germline CDR1 DFQATT, CDR2 SNEGSKA (reference sequence). With 3 bases clipped from V and 3 bases from J, the junction kept 3 bases outside the gene matches. This chain's CDR3 is CSASGGSTDTQYF. In nucleotides, the CDR3 is TGCAGTGCTAGTGGCGGGAGTACAGATACGCAGTATTTT.

The chain is built from TRBV11-2 and TRBJ2-7; D not certain. V was cut by 1 base and J by 1 base, with 11 bases left in between. This CDR3 has 15 residues. Germline CDR1 reads SGHAT; CDR2 reads FQNNGV. CDR3 in amino acids: CASSLVVQVSYEQYF. Written as DNA, the CDR3 is TGTGCCAGCAGCTTAGTGGTCCAGGTTTCCTACGAGCAGTACTTC.

This clone appeared a single time. The chain joins TRBV9 to TRBJ2-2; 8 nucleotides align to TRBD2. Looked up from germline, CDR1 is SGDLS and CDR2 is YYNGEE. The CDR3 is made up of 16 amino acids. V lost 0 bases, J lost 4 bases, and 5 bases stayed unmatched. The CDR3 nucleotides read TGTGCCAGCAGCGTAGCGGGGGGGCCTGGCACCGGGGAGCTGTTTTTT. Its translation is CASSVAGGPGTGELFF.

J is TRBJ2-7 and V is TRBV29-1, with 9 bases matching TRBD1. Germline CDR1 is SQVTM and CDR2 is ANQGSEA. The CDR3 has 15 amino acids. With 5 bases clipped from V and 5 bases from J, the junction kept 13 bases outside the gene matches. The CDR3 DNA is TGCAGCGTTCTACGGCCGGGACAGGGCGTAGACGAGCAGTACTTC. Translating it yields CSVLRPGQGVDEQYF.

This chain joins TRBV5-1 and TRBJ2-1, with D possibly TRBD1 on 6 matching bases. This CDR3 spans 13 amino acids. V lost 2 bases to trimming and J lost 5 bases, with 8 bases between them. The germline CDR1 and CDR2 sequences are SGHRS and YFSETQ. Written as DNA, the CDR3 is TGCGCCAGCAGCTTCCGGACAGACAATGAGCAGTTCTTC. Amino acids: CASSFRTDNEQFF.

The chain joins TRBV5-1 to TRBJ1-1; D gene ambiguous. V lost 0 bases to trimming and J lost 5 bases, with 11 bases between them. The CDR3 length is 14 residues. Germline lookup yields CDR1 SGHRS and CDR2 YFSETQ. The CDR3 DNA reads as TGCGCCAGCAGCTTGGTCGGGGAGAGGACTGAAGCTTTCTTT. This gives the protein CASSLVGERTEAFF.

The J gene is TRBJ1-2, the V gene TRBV20-1, with TRBD1 matching over 8 bases. Germline V CDR1 and CDR2: DFQATT, SNEGSKA (reference sequence). V shed 3 bases and J 4 bases; nucleotides not matched to a gene: 13. This CDR3 is 16 amino acids long. CDR3 amino acids: CSASADRVRGIYGYTF. The DNA for the CDR3 is TGCAGTGCTAGTGCGGACAGGGTAAGAGGGATCTATGGCTACACCTTC.

The chain combines TRBV20-1 with TRBJ2-5; D not resolved. The CDR3 contains 11 residues. CDR1 is DFQATT, CDR2 SNEGSKA, per germline (reference sequence). V was pared by 6 bases and J by 5 bases, with 10 bases between. The CDR3, as DNA: TGCAGTGCCGAAGAGTTGGAGACCCAGTACTTC. Translated: CSAEELETQYF.

The chain combines TRBV6-5 with TRBJ1-2; maybe TRBD1 (6 bases). CDR1 and CDR2 from the germline V gene are MNHEY and SVGAGI. This CDR3 is built from 16 residues. Trimming left V 0 bases short and J 3 bases short, with 14 bases between. Written as DNA, the CDR3 is TGTGCCAGCAGTTACTCCGGGGGGCCGGCGGACTATGGCTACACCTTC. The encoded protein is CASSYSGGPADYGYTF.

The chain couples TRBV7-2 to TRBJ1-5; tentatively, D is TRBD1 (6 bases). Per germline, CDR1 SGHTA and CDR2 FQGNSA. This CDR3 is built from 15 residues. V lost 5 bases to trimming and J lost 3 bases, with 14 bases between them. CDR3 in amino acids: CASSPKTGTNQPQHF. The CDR3 DNA is TGTGCCAGCAGCCCTAAAACAGGGACCAATCAGCCCCAGCATTTT.

The chain recombines TRBV11-3 with TRBJ2-1, with 9 bases matching TRBD1. This CDR3 has 16 amino acids. Germline CDR1 and CDR2: SGHNT and YENEEA. The V and J ends lost 4 bases and 7 bases, in that order; junction bases with no gene match: 11. The CDR3 region has the DNA TGTGCCAGCAGCTCGACCGGGACAGGGCGGCCAAATGAGCAGTTCTTC. This codes for CASSSTGTGRPNEQFF.

This clone came up a few times. V gene TRBV30 combines with J gene TRBJ1-2; 9 bases are shared with TRBD1. CDR1 GTSNPN and CDR2 SVGIG come from the germline V gene (reference sequence). V trimming: 1 base; J trimming: 3 bases; junction bases outside the gene matches: 6. This CDR3 contains 15 residues. CDR3 protein: CAWSAGTGPHYGYTF. The DNA of the CDR3 is TGTGCCTGGAGTGCCGGGACAGGGCCCCACTATGGCTACACCTTC. The full variable domain, in which reference TRBV30 and TRBJ1-2 provide the parts outside the CDR3, is SQTIHQWPATLVQPVGSPLSLECTVEGTSNPNLYWYRQAAGRGLQLLFYSVGIGQISSEVPQNLSASRPQDRQFILSSKKLLLSDSGFYLCAWSAGTGPHYGYTFGSGTRLTVV.

The rearrangement uses TRBV5-1 and TRBJ2-1; TRBD2 aligns across 10 bases. Looked up from germline, CDR1 is SGHRS and CDR2 is YFSETQ. Losses at the gene ends were 4 bases for V and 2 bases for J; bases not matched to a gene: 6. The CDR3 is made up of 16 amino acids. The CDR3 loop reads CASSPLLAGAYNEQFF. In DNA form, the CDR3 reads TGCGCCAGCAGCCCACTTCTAGCGGGAGCCTACAATGAGCAGTTCTTC.

The count of this clone is one. J is TRBJ1-4 and V is TRBV28; possible D gene TRBD1, 6 bases. This CDR3 has 16 residues. The V gene's germline CDR1 is MDHEN and CDR2 SYDVKM. V dropped 7 bases and J dropped 5 bases, with 20 bases sitting between them. In DNA, the CDR3 is TGTGCCAGCACCAGATTAGACAGGTTAAAAAATGAAAAACTGTTTTTT. It is translated as CASTRLDRLKNEKLFF.

This clone was recorded only once. The rearrangement uses TRBV20-1 and TRBJ2-5; the match to TRBD1 covers 8 bases. The CDR3 has 15 residues. The germline gives CDR1 DFQATT, CDR2 SNEGSKA (reference sequence). V gave up 3 bases and J gave up 3 bases; unmatched junction bases: 9. The CDR3: CSASSPRGREETQYF. In DNA, the CDR3 is TGCAGTGCTAGTTCCCCCAGGGGGCGCGAAGAGACCCAGTACTTC.

The chain has TRBV6-4 and TRBJ1-6; D uncertain. Germline V gene lookup returns CDR1 MRHNA and CDR2 SNTAGT. The CDR3 is 15 residues long. Trimming took off 4 bases at V and 8 bases at J, with 15 bases between the two ends. The CDR3, as DNA: TGTGCCAGCAGTGTCGGTATTGAGGGAGATTCACCCCTCCACTTT. This encodes CASSVGIEGDSPLHF.

This clone has just a few counts. The genes are TRBV24-1 and TRBJ2-3; no firm D call. The V end was cut by 3 bases, the J end by 2 bases, with 5 bases between. The CDR3 runs to 13 residues. Germline-derived CDR1 and CDR2 are KGHDR and SFDVKD. The CDR3 DNA sequence: TGTGCCACCAGTGATCCTAACACAGATACGCAGTATTTT. This encodes CATSDPNTDTQYF.

A single count supports this clone. This rearrangement joins TRBV6-2 or TRBV6-3 to TRBJ1-5; 8 bases are shared with TRBD1. CDR3 length: 14 residues. Germline trimming cut 6 bases from V and 2 bases from J; bases unmatched to any gene: 3. Germline V gene sequence: CDR1 MNHEY, CDR2 SVGEGT. The CDR3 is CASSQDRGNQPQHF. Here the CDR3 DNA reads TGTGCCAGCAGCCAGGACAGGGGCAATCAGCCCCAGCATTTT.

This chain connects TRBV6-5 to TRBJ2-7, with TRBD2 matching over 12 bases. Germline V gene lookup returns CDR1 MNHEY and CDR2 SVGAGI. The ends lost 6 bases at V and 3 bases at J; junction bases unmatched: 3. The CDR3 extends over 14 amino acids. CDR3 in amino acids: CASSETSGSYEQYF. The CDR3 nucleotides read TGTGCCAGCAGCGAGACTAGCGGGAGCTACGAGCAGTACTTC.

The V gene is TRBV10-1, the J gene TRBJ2-7; the match to TRBD1 covers 7 bases. CDR3 length equals 14 residues. J was trimmed by 6 bases and V by 3 bases; bases with no gene match: 8. CDR1 WNHNN and CDR2 SYGVQD come from the germline V gene (reference sequence). CDR3: CASSENRGHGEQYF. The DNA of the CDR3 is TGCGCCAGCAGTGAAAACAGGGGCCACGGCGAGCAGTACTTC.

This clone was recorded a few times. The V and J genes are TRBV7-9 and TRBJ2-7, with TRBD1 matching 8 bases. The CDR3 totals 15 residues. The junction had 4 bases not matched to a gene; V was cut back by 1 base and J by 2 bases. CDR1 and CDR2 (germline): SEHNR, FQNEAQ (reference sequence). This chain's CDR3 is CASSLGDRPTYEQYF. The CDR3 coding sequence is TGTGCCAGCAGCTTAGGGGACAGGCCTACCTACGAGCAGTACTTC.